The clone carrying this T cell receptor beta chain was picked up a small number of times. Its antigen is not known. These data come from a study of early T cells in non-severe SARS-CoV-2 infection. Whole-study findings and limits: The study's VDJdb matching favored anti-spike CD8 responses and missed private and CD4 specificities.

The library protocol tagged individual cDNA molecules with unique molecular identifiers. TCRdb re-analysed the 5' RACE reads in MiXCR, keeping a single row per CDR3 protein. Seen here are roughly 25,000 distinct CDR3 sequences, about 3.8% observed once, and the top ten hold 5% to 7.5%. Material for sequencing was whole blood. The source of this sequence is an adult who was a healthcare worker with PCR-confirmed SARS-CoV-2 infection or an uninfected control (not recorded which).

CDR3 nucleotides: TGTGCCAGCAGTTACGAGCATAACACCGGGGAGCTGTTTTTT. Translated: CASSYEHNTGELFF. V and J are TRBV6-5 and TRBJ2-2; D is uncertain. Germline assignment: CDR1 MNHEY and CDR2 SVGAGI. V was trimmed by 2 bases and J by 2 bases, leaving 6 bases between them. This CDR3 contains 14 residues.